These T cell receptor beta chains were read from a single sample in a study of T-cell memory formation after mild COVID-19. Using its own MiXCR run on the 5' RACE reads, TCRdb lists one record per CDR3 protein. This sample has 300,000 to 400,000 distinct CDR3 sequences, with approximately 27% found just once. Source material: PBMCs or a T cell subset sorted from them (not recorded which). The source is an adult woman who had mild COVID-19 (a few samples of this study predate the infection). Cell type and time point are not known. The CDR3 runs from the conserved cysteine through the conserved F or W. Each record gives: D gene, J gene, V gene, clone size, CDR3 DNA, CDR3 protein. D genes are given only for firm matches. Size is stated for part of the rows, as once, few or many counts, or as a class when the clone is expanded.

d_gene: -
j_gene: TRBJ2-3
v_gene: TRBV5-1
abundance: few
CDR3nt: TGCGCCAGCAGCGTTCCGAGCACAGATACGCAGTATTTT
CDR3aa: CASSVPSTDTQYF

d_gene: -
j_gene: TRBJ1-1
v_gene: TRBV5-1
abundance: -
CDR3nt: TGCGCCAGCAGCTGGAGGGTGGGCACTGAAGCTTTCTTT
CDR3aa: CASSWRVGTEAFF

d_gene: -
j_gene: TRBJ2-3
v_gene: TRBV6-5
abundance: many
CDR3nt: TGTGCCAGTGAACAGGCAGATACGCAGTATTTT
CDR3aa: CASEQADTQYF

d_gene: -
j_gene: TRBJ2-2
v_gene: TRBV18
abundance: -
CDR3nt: TGTGCCAGCTCAGCCGACATACCGAACACCGGGGAGCTGTTTTTT
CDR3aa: CASSADIPNTGELFF

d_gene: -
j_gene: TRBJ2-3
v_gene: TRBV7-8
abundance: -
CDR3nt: TGTGCCAGCAGCCAAACGACTAGTCTCATAGATACGCAGTATTTT
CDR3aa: CASSQTTSLIDTQYF

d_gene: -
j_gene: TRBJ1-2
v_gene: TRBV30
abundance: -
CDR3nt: TGTGCCTGGAGTTCCCGGACAGTCTATGGCTACACCTTC
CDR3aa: CAWSSRTVYGYTF

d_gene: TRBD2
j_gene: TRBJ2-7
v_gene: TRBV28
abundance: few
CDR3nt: TGTGCCAGCAGTTTACTAGGAGCGGGAAGCTCCTACGAGCAGTACTTC
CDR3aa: CASSLLGAGSSYEQYF

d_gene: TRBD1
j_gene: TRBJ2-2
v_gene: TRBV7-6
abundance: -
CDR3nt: TGTGCCAGCAGCTCACCCCGTGGACAGGGGGCGTATACCGCCGGGGAGCTGTTTTTT
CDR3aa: CASSSPRGQGAYTAGELFF

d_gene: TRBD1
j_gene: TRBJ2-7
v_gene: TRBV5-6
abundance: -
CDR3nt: TGTGCCAGCAGCTTGGGGCTCCGGACAGGGGCTAACTCCTACGAGCAGTACTTC
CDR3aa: CASSLGLRTGANSYEQYF

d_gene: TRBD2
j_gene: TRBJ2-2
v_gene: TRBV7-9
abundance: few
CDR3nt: TGTGCCAGCAGCTTCGTAGCTCAGCGGGAGACGACCGGGGAGCTGTTTTTT
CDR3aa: CASSFVAQRETTGELFF

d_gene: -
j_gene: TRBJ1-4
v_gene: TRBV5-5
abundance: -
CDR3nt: TGTGCCAGCAGTCATGACGGGATTAATGAAAAACTGTTTTTT
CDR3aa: CASSHDGINEKLFF

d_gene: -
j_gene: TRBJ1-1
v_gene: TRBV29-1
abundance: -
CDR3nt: TGCAGCGTTGAGCCCGGGGCTGAAGCTTTCTTT
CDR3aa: CSVEPGAEAFF

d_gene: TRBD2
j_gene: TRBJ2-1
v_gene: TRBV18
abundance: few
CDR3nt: TGTGCCAGCTCACCAAGGTCTAGCGGGAATGAGCAGTTCTTC
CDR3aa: CASSPRSSGNEQFF

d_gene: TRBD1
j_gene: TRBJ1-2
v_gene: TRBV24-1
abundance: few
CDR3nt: TGTGCCACCAGTGCAAGTCCGGGACAGGGTAACTATGGCTACACCTTC
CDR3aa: CATSASPGQGNYGYTF

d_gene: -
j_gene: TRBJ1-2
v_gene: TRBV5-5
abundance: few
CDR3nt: TGTGCCAGCAGCTGGGGTTCGGGAGCGAGGAACTATGGCTACACCTTC
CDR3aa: CASSWGSGARNYGYTF

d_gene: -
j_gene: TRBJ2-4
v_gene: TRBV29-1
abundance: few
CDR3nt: TGCAGCGTGTCGTTAGGGTCCAAAAACATTCAGTACTTC
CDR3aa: CSVSLGSKNIQYF

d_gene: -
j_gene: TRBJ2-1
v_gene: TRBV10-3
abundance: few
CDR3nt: TGTGCCATCAGTGAGTCTTACGAGTACAATGAGCAGTTCTTC
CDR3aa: CAISESYEYNEQFF

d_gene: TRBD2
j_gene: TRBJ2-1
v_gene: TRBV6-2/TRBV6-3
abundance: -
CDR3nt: TGTGCCAGCAACACCGGGACTAGCGGTAATGAGCAGTTCTTC
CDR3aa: CASNTGTSGNEQFF

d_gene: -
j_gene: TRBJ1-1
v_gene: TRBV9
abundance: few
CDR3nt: TGTGCCAGCAGCGTAGGTGGGGTGTCTACTGAAGCTTTCTTT
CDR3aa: CASSVGGVSTEAFF

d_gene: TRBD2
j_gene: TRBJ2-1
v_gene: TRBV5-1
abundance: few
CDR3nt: TGCGCCAGCAAAAGCGGGGGGATCTACAATGAGCAGTTCTTC
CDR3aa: CASKSGGIYNEQFF

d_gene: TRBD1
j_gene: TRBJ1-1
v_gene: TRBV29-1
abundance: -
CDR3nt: TGCAGCGTTGAGCGGACAGGGAACACTGAAGCTTTCTTT
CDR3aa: CSVERTGNTEAFF

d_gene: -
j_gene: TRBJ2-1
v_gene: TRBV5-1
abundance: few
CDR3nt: TGCGCCAGCAGCCCGACGGGGTTAGCAGGGGAGAACAATGAGCAGTTCTTC
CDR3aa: CASSPTGLAGENNEQFF

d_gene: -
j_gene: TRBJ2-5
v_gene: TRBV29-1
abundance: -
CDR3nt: TGCAGCGTTGAAGCACTAGGACGCCAAGAGACCCAGTACTTC
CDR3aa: CSVEALGRQETQYF

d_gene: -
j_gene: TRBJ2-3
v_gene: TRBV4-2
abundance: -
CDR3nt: TGTGCCAGCAGCCAAAGGAGGGCCGGGGCAGATACGCAGTATTTT
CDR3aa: CASSQRRAGADTQYF

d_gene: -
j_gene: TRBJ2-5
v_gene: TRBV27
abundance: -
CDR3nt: TGTGCCAGCAGAATTTCGGGAGAATGGGGAGAGACCCAGTACTTC
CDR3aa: CASRISGEWGETQYF

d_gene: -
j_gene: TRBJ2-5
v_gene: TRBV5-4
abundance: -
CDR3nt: TGTGCCAGCAGCTCACGTACGCAAGAGACCCAGTACTTC
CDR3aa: CASSSRTQETQYF

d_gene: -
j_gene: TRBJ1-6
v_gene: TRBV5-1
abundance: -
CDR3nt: TGCGCCAGCAGCTTGGAGGGTCAGCTCGGGTCACCCCTCCACTTT
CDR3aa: CASSLEGQLGSPLHF

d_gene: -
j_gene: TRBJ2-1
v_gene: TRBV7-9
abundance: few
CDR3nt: TGTGCCAGCAGCACCTCGAGGCCCGAAGACCCCACGGGGCGGTACAATGAGCAGTTCTTC
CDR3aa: CASSTSRPEDPTGRYNEQFF